This entry concerns a single TCR beta chain. Just one base apart from a much larger clone, this may be a read error. The CDR3 sequence is 13 residues long. Germline values: CDR1 DFQATT, CDR2 SNEGSKA (reference sequence). The record originates from a study of kidney transplant recipient with SARS-CoV-2 infection. TCRdb analysed the reads with MiXCR anew, one entry per CDR3 protein. The sample contains about 240,000 distinct CDR3 sequences, roughly 26% of which appear only once. The sequencing here drew on a blood sample, taken at baseline and on approximately day 120 from a kidney transplant recipient. This TCR derives from a male patient between 25 and 39 years old who had COVID-19 and was a kidney transplant recipient. The graft donor may be the source of some T cells. The V and J genes are TRBV20-1 and TRBJ2-5; a possible D gene is TRBD1 (6 bases). This CDR3 reads CSGEQGLQETQYF. CDR3 DNA sequence: TGCAGCGGGGAACAGGGCCTCCAAGAGACCCAGTACTTC.